The next 29 T cell receptor beta chains were all read from a single sample in a study of response to subunit inactivated influenza vaccine. TCRdb processed the RT-PCR reads anew with MiXCR; each CDR3 protein has one entry. The sample shows under 850,000 distinct CDR3 sequences, about 18% of them seen only once. The starting material was PBMCs from blood, obtained roughly 5 days after vaccination. These TCRs come from a man aged 50-60 years who received an inactivated influenza vaccine.

The CDR3 here is CSASGATLDTIYF. In nucleotides, the CDR3 is TGCAGTGCTAGCGGAGCAACCCTGGACACCATATATTTT. The V call is TRBV20-1, the J call TRBJ1-3; D is uncertain. The CDR3 is 13 residues long. The germline V and J ends were trimmed by 3 bases and 8 bases, with 14 bases remaining between them. From germline, CDR1 is DFQATT and CDR2 SNEGSKA (reference sequence).

This clonotype showed up just a few times. The V call is TRBV7-2, the J call TRBJ2-1, with 9 bases fitting TRBD2. V lost 3 bases and J lost 6; bases outside the gene matches: 3. Per the germline V gene, CDR1 is SGHTA and CDR2 is FQGNSA. There are 14 residues in the CDR3. CDR3 nucleotides: TGTGCCAGCAGCTTCGGCGGGAGGGCCAATGAGCAGTTCTTC. Amino acids: CASSFGGRANEQFF.

The V gene is TRBV11-1, the J gene TRBJ2-7, with 11 bases that match TRBD2. V shed 5 bases and J 3 bases; nucleotides not matched to a gene: 15. This CDR3 has 18 residues. Germline V gene data show CDR1 as SGHAT and CDR2 as FQDESV (reference sequence). As DNA, the CDR3 is TGTGCCAGCAGCCCACAACGGTTACTAGCGGGGGACCTCTACGAGCAGTACTTC. As protein: CASSPQRLLAGDLYEQYF.

This clonotype was picked up a small number of times. The chain uses TRBV30 and TRBJ2-3, with D hard to call. The V gene's germline CDR1 is GTSNPN and CDR2 SVGIG (reference sequence). CDR3 length equals 12 residues. Between the trimmed V and J ends, which lost 4 bases and 0 bases, there was a span of 5 bases. The chain's CDR3 is CAWTSSTDTQYF. The CDR3 bases are TGTGCCTGGACTTCTAGCACAGATACGCAGTATTTT.

This chain uses TRBV7-9 with TRBJ2-5; tentatively, D is TRBD1 or TRBD2 (5 bases each). Trimming cost V 5 bases and J 3 bases, with 16 bases left between them. CDR1 and CDR2 (germline): SEHNR, FQNEAQ (reference sequence). This CDR3 is 15 amino acids long. CDR3: CASSIGVGTEETQYF. The CDR3 region has the DNA TGTGCCAGCAGCATAGGGGTAGGGACCGAAGAGACCCAGTACTTC.

This clonotype appeared a few times. This rearrangement joins TRBV28 to TRBJ1-5; D may be TRBD1 (6 bases). The CDR3 covers 14 residues. Germline values: CDR1 MDHEN, CDR2 SYDVKM. The V and J ends lost 3 bases and 6 bases respectively, with 12 bases between them. The CDR3 loop reads CASSLPDRSQPQHF. In nucleotides, the CDR3 is TGTGCCAGCAGTTTGCCTGACAGGTCTCAGCCCCAGCATTTT. Complete variable domain (other parts from reference TRBV28 and TRBJ1-5): DVKVTQSSRYLVKRTGEKVFLECVQDMDHENMFWYRQDPGLGLRLIYFSYDVKMKEKGDIPEGYSVSREKKERFSLILESASTNQTSMYLCASSLPDRSQPQHFGDGTRLSIL.

The CDR3 DNA sequence: TGTGCCAGCAGTTACCCACCCGGTAGGGGTGATGAAAAACTGTTTTTT. Amino acid sequence: CASSYPPGRGDEKLFF. The chain joins TRBV6-5 to TRBJ1-4, with D perhaps matching TRBD1 (5 bases). Trimming cost V 2 bases and J 6 bases, with 16 bases left between them. Germline V CDR1 and CDR2: MNHEY, SVGAGI. There are 16 residues in the CDR3.

The chain combines TRBV5-1 with TRBJ2-7; 8 bases line up with TRBD1. In germline, CDR1 is SGHRS, CDR2 YFSETQ. Trimming took 4 bases from V and 3 from J; bases not matched to a gene: 15. This CDR3 comprises 17 residues. CDR3 in DNA: TGCGCCAGCAGCCCCCGACAGGGGCCCTTGGGGAACTACGAGCAGTACTTC. It encodes CASSPRQGPLGNYEQYF. Full variable domain (remainder filled in from reference TRBV5-1 and TRBJ2-7): KAGVTQTPRYLIKTRGQQVTLSCSPISGHRSVSWYQQTPGQGLQFLFEYFSETQRNKGNFPGRFSGRQFSNSRSEMNVSTLELGDSALYLCASSPRQGPLGNYEQYFGPGTRLTVT.

This chain links TRBV5-1 with TRBJ2-5; tentative D call: TRBD1 (6 bases). The germline gives CDR1 SGHRS, CDR2 YFSETQ. V was cut by 2 bases and J by 3 bases, with 17 bases left in between. CDR3 length: 16 residues. The CDR3 region has the DNA TGCGCCAGCAGCTTTCTTTCTGGACAGATAAAAGAGACCCAGTACTTC. Residues: CASSFLSGQIKETQYF.

In its sample, this clonotype was seen a few times. The V call is TRBV12-3 or TRBV12-4, the J call TRBJ2-6; no clear D gene. The V gene lost 2 bases and the J gene lost 14 bases, with 16 bases spanning the gap. CDR3 length: 14 residues. The CDR3 sequence: CASSLPPGARILTF. Here the CDR3 DNA reads TGTGCCAGCAGTTTACCGCCAGGTGCTCGGATCCTGACTTTC.

The V and J genes are TRBV12-3 or TRBV12-4 and TRBJ2-3, with D perhaps matching TRBD2 (7 bases). Trimming removed 7 bases from V and 7 bases from J, with 27 bases in between. The CDR3 sequence is 17 residues long. The CDR3 DNA reads TGTGCCAGCACGCGGGGGCTAAACGATGGGAGGGAAAATACGCAGTATTTT. It specifies CASTRGLNDGRENTQYF.

The genes are TRBV12-3 or TRBV12-4 and TRBJ2-4; perhaps TRBD2 as D (5 bases). CDR3 length: 14 residues. V gave up 2 bases and J gave up 5 bases, with 10 bases separating them. The chain's CDR3 is CASSLFGEENIQYF. The CDR3 DNA reads TGTGCCAGCAGTTTATTCGGGGAAGAAAACATTCAGTACTTC.

The rearrangement uses TRBV28 and TRBJ2-5; 7 bases match TRBD1. Trimming removed 3 bases from V and 1 base from J; junction bases left unmatched: 20. CDR1 is MDHEN, CDR2 SYDVKM, per germline. This CDR3 comprises 20 residues. The CDR3 region is CASSFSRRKMMGQPQETQYF. DNA of the CDR3: TGTGCCAGCAGTTTCTCTCGCCGGAAAATGATGGGACAGCCCCAAGAGACCCAGTACTTC.

The chain links TRBV20-1 to TRBJ2-7; 9 bases line up with TRBD2. This CDR3 contains 13 residues. J was trimmed by 3 bases and V by 3 bases; bases with no gene match: 3. Germline V gene lookup returns CDR1 DFQATT and CDR2 SNEGSKA (reference sequence). CDR3 sequence: CSASPSGIYEQYF. The CDR3 coding sequence is TGCAGTGCTAGTCCTAGCGGGATCTACGAGCAGTACTTC.

The CDR3 sequence is CASSPTGYKGYTF. In DNA form, the CDR3 reads TGTGCCAGCAGTCCCACAGGTTATAAGGGCTACACCTTC. The chain uses TRBV6-1 and TRBJ1-2; D is perhaps TRBD1 (5 bases). The V gene lost 5 bases and the J gene lost 8 bases, with 15 bases spanning the gap. CDR1 and CDR2 from the germline V gene are MNHNS and SASEGT. This CDR3 is 13 amino acids long.

The rearrangement links TRBV30 to TRBJ2-7; D is ambiguous. CDR1 and CDR2 from the germline V gene are GTSNPN and SVGIG (reference sequence). V lost 0 bases, J lost 0 bases, and 6 bases lay in between. This CDR3 has 13 residues. CDR3 protein: CAWSVGYSYEQYF. The CDR3 nucleotides are TGTGCCTGGAGTGTAGGATACTCCTACGAGCAGTACTTC.

The chain's CDR3 is CATSVKGANVLTF. The CDR3 DNA is TGTGCCACCAGCGTAAAAGGGGCCAACGTCCTGACTTTC. The chain recombines TRBV24-1 with TRBJ2-6; D gene unclear. CDR3 length: 13 residues. The V gene lost 7 bases and the J gene lost 4 bases, with 7 bases spanning the gap. CDR1 and CDR2 from the germline V gene are KGHDR and SFDVKD.

This clonotype was observed a few times. The chain uses TRBV5-6 and TRBJ2-5, with TRBD2 matching 8 bases. The CDR3 spans 16 residues. CDR1 is SGHDT and CDR2 is YYEEEE in the germline V gene. V dropped 7 bases and J dropped 1; count of bases not matched to a gene: 12. The CDR3 reads CASAAPKRGIQETQYF. CDR3 sequence (DNA): TGTGCCAGCGCAGCTCCGAAGCGGGGGATCCAAGAGACCCAGTACTTC.

This clonotype was picked up a small number of times. V gene TRBV13 combines with J gene TRBJ2-2; D not resolved. The germline V gene has CDR1 PRHDT and CDR2 FYEKMQ (reference sequence). The CDR3 has 13 amino acids. Deletions cut 5 bases from V and 7 bases from J, with 11 bases between. In nucleotides, the CDR3 is TGTGCCAGCAGCCCGCGTATCGGCGGGGAGCTGTTTTTT. It codes for CASSPRIGGELFF.

This clonotype has more than one count but fewer than ten. The CDR3 nucleotides read TGTGCCAGCAGCCAAGATTTGACAGCTAGCAATCAGCCCCAGCATTTT. As protein: CASSQDLTASNQPQHF. The chain uses TRBV4-2 and TRBJ1-5; D may be TRBD1 (5 bases). V lost 0 bases to trimming and J lost 0 bases, with 9 bases between them. Germline V gives CDR1 LGHNA, CDR2 YNFKEQ. This CDR3 has 16 residues.

This chain joins TRBV7-8 and TRBJ2-7; D might be TRBD2 (6 bases). The CDR3 totals 16 residues. CDR1 is SGHVS and CDR2 is FQNEAQ in the germline V gene. The V end lost 5 bases, the J end lost 2 bases, and 19 bases lay between the germline ends. In nucleotides, the CDR3 is TGTGCCAGCAGCCCAAAATCTTGGGACTCTGCCTACGAGCAGTACTTC. Protein: CASSPKSWDSAYEQYF.

This clonotype has just a few counts. The J gene is TRBJ2-1, the V gene TRBV15; D gene unclear. V gave up 2 bases and J gave up 3 bases, with 11 bases separating them. The CDR3 has 15 residues. Per the germline V gene, CDR1 is LNHNV and CDR2 is YYDKDF (reference sequence). The CDR3 reads CATSRPVAVYNEQFF. The CDR3 DNA sequence: TGTGCCACCAGCAGACCCGTCGCGGTCTACAATGAGCAGTTCTTC. Filled out from reference TRBV15 and TRBJ2-1, the complete variable domain reads DAMVIQNPRYQVTQFGKPVTLSCSQTLNHNVMYWYQQKSSQAPKLLFHYYDKDFNNEADTPDNFQSRRPNTSFCFLDIRSPGLGDTAMYLCATSRPVAVYNEQFFGPGTRLTVL.

There are a few counts of this clonotype. V is TRBV21-1 and J is TRBJ2-5; no DNA check was done on the table's D call, TRBD1. TRBV21-1 is an annotated pseudogene. The CDR3 runs 16 residues. The CDR3 nucleotides read TGTGCCAGCAGCAAAGTCAGGGGGGCGCGATATGAGACCCAGTACTTC. Translation gives CASSKVRGARYETQYF.

The table lists this clonotype with many counts. V gene TRBV5-8 combines with J gene TRBJ1-4; TRBD1 matches 8 bases. The ends lost 6 bases at V and 6 bases at J; junction bases unmatched: 7. In germline, CDR1 is SGHTS, CDR2 YDEGEE. This CDR3 spans 14 amino acids. CDR3 DNA: TGTGCCAGCACCCAGGGACAGGCGGATGAAAAACTGTTTTTT. Translating it yields CASTQGQADEKLFF. Together with reference TRBV5-8 and TRBJ1-4, the CDR3 gives the full variable domain: EAGVTQSPTHLIKTRGQQATLRCSPISGHTSVYWYQQALGLGLQFLLWYDEGEERNRGNFPPRFSGRQFPNYSSELNVNALELEDSALYLCASTQGQADEKLFFGSGTQLSVL.

The chain carries TRBV14 and TRBJ2-7; D is unresolved. Trimming took off 4 bases at V and 2 bases at J, with 18 bases between the two ends. This CDR3 has 16 amino acids. CDR1 is SGHDN, CDR2 FVKESK, per germline. CDR3 sequence reads: CASSRSYPSVTYEQYF. The CDR3, as DNA: TGTGCCAGCAGCCGCTCGTACCCTTCCGTTACCTACGAGCAGTACTTC.

This clonotype has more than one count but fewer than ten. The rearrangement links TRBV7-9 to TRBJ2-7; 7 bases are shared with TRBD1. CDR3 size: 15 residues. The germline V gene has CDR1 SEHNR and CDR2 FQNEAQ (reference sequence). With V trimmed by 6 bases and J by 4 bases, 12 bases remained unmatched. The CDR3 sequence: CASRGPGQRFYEQYF. Written as DNA, the CDR3 is TGTGCCAGCAGAGGACCGGGACAGCGATTTTACGAGCAGTACTTC.

There are many counts of this clonotype. This chain links TRBV12-3 or TRBV12-4 with TRBJ2-2; D possibly corresponds to TRBD1 (5 bases). The CDR3 is 13 residues long. Between the trimmed V and J ends, which lost 8 bases and 7 bases, there was a span of 14 bases. CDR3 in amino acids: CASGAGYNGELFF. CDR3 coding DNA: TGTGCCAGCGGCGCAGGGTACAACGGGGAGCTGTTTTTT.

Remarks on this clonotype: The final CDR3 position lacks the conserved phenylalanine or tryptophan, pointing to a likely read error. The chain couples TRBV5-5 to TRBJ2-5; TRBD1 agrees at 12 bases. The CDR3 runs 16 residues. The ends lost 0 bases at V and 6 bases at J; junction bases unmatched: 6. Germline-derived CDR1 and CDR2 are SGHKS and YYEKEE (reference sequence). The CDR3 nucleotides are TGTGCCAGCAGCTTGGCCGGGACAGGGGGCATTAAGACCCAGTACTTA. Translated, it gives CASSLAGTGGIKTQYL.

This chain joins TRBV28 and TRBJ2-5; D is undetermined. Per germline, CDR1 MDHEN and CDR2 SYDVKM. V gave up 7 bases and J gave up 1 base, with 16 bases separating them. The CDR3 totals 15 residues. The DNA for the CDR3 is TGTGCCAGCACCCGCGGTCTGGGGTCCCAAGAGACCCAGTACTTC. Protein: CASTRGLGSQETQYF.